The source of this T cell receptor beta chain is a study of blood T cell repertoires in COVID-19. Study summary: Material from acute and convalescent COVID-19 was sourced from the United States, Italy and Spain. T cells, B-cell-depleted T cells, or PBMCs provided the cDNA or gDNA that served as material.

This CDR3 spans 13 amino acids. The V gene's germline CDR1 is LGHDT and CDR2 YNNKEL (reference sequence). Trimming at V came to 1 base and at J to 4 bases, leaving 0 bases not matched to a gene. Authors' methods: Estimation of nucleated cell counts was performed using reference gene primer amplification. Clones were sequenced by immunoSEQ multiplex PCR, and TCRdb holds only the in-frame ones, with some missing. For V, J and clone size, that table is used; D and trimming come from the DNA. The table lists 130,000 or so clones, roughly 84% of them singletons. The J gene is TRBJ1-2, the V gene TRBV3-1 (or the pseudogene TRBV3-2), with TRBD1 identical over 7 bases. The TCR was taken from a man aged 55 to 69 with acute or convalescent COVID-19. The sequencing input was peripheral blood. CDR3 in amino acids: CASSQGTGYGYTF. The CDR3 DNA reads as TGTGCCAGCAGCCAAGGGACAGGCTATGGCTACACCTTC.